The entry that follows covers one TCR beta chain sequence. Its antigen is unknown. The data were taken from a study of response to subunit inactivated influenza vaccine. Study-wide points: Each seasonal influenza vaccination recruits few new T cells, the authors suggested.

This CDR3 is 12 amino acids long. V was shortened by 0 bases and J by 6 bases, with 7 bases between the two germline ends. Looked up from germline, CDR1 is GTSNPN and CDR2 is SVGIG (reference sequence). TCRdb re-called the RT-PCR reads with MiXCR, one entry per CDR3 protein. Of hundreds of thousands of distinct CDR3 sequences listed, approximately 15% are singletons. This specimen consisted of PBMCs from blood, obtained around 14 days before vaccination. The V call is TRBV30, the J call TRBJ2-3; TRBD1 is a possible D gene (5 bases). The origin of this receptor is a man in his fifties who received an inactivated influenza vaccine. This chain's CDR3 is CAWSVQVDTQYF. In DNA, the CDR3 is TGTGCCTGGAGTGTACAGGTTGATACGCAGTATTTT.